This TCR beta chain was found in a study of regulatory T cells in long-lasting Graves disease. This CDR3 has 13 amino acids. Trimming pared 0 bases from V and 7 bases from J, leaving 9 bases between. Germline values: CDR1 SGHAT, CDR2 FQNNGV. Stated time point: newly diagnosed GD, antithyroid drugs for less than 3 months. PBMCs provided the RNA from which the TCR library was made. Both iRepertoire HTBI primers and Arm-PCR of CDR3 regions were used to build the TCR beta libraries. TCRdb reanalysed the multiplex PCR reads using MiXCR and keeps one entry per CDR3 protein. The sample has about 400,000 distinct CDR3 sequences, around 16% seen once. The study's findings and limits: Repertoires from persistent disease leaned toward TRBV28, TRBJ1-2 and TRBJ2-5.

This clonotype was seen ten or more times. Its antigen is as yet unknown. This sample was shared with a second study, whose subject was T cells in Graves' hyperthyroidism and ophthalmopathy.

This receptor was obtained from a woman aged 40 to 50 with Graves disease. The input for sequencing was peripheral blood mononuclear cells (PBMCs), taken at new diagnosis, from a patient treated with antithyroid drugs. The chain carries TRBV11-2 and TRBJ2-5, with TRBD2 as a possible D gene (6 bases). The DNA of the CDR3 is TGTGCCAGCAGCTTAGATGGGACTGGGACCCAGTACTTC. It codes for CASSLDGTGTQYF. Full variable domain (rest looked up from reference TRBV11-2 and TRBJ2-5): EAGVAQSPRYKIIEKRQSVAFWCNPISGHATLYWYQQILGQGPKLLIQFQNNGVVDDSQLPKDRFSAERLKGVDSTLKIQPAKLEDSAVYLCASSLDGTGTQYFGPGTRLLVL.